This T cell receptor (beta chain) was captured by sequencing in a study of shared clonotypes between healthy human individuals. Turning to this clone: The antigen remains unidentified.

Sequenced by immunoSEQ multiplex PCR; TCRdb stores in-frame clones only, minus some. The data show more than 2,000,000 clones, with about 92% seen just once and about 0.13% held by the top ten. Study conclusions and caveats: Memory subsets generally showed lower estimated richness than naive subsets. Clonotypes not shared had lower generation probabilities than those common to all four donors. Roughly 5% of naive CD4 clonotypes were common to four donors.

Germline loops: CDR1 LNHDA, CDR2 SQIVND (reference sequence). V was clipped by 5 bases and J by 6 bases; unmatched bases: 6. CDR3 size: 14 residues. Sequenced sample: naive CD4+ T cells sorted from blood. Subset here: CD45RA+ positively selected. The source of this sequence is a young man in good health. The V and J genes are TRBV19 and TRBJ2-2; 7 bases are a match to TRBD2. The CDR3 sequence is CASSAGGGSGELFF. The CDR3 DNA reads as TGTGCCAGTAGTGCTGGGGGGGGATCCGGGGAGCTGTTTTTT.